This T cell receptor beta chain appears in the sequencing data of a study of response to subunit inactivated influenza vaccine. Germline trimming cut 4 bases from V and 4 bases from J; bases unmatched to any gene: 11. Germline values: CDR1 LGHNA, CDR2 YSLEER. The CDR3 runs 18 residues. TCRdb passed the RT-PCR reads through MiXCR, listing each CDR3 protein once. The sample holds around 850,000 distinct CDR3 sequences, around a sixth seen once. This clonotype showed up just once. Its antigen is not known. The study, taken as a whole, reports: Seasonal influenza vaccination, on each occasion, was suggested by the authors to recruit few new T cells.

Sample: PBMCs from blood, taken more than 4 days after vaccination. This clonotype originated in a man aged 45 to 65 who received an inactivated influenza vaccine. The gene calls are TRBV4-3 and TRBJ2-3; 13 bases fit TRBD2. The CDR3 nucleotides are TGCGCCAGCAGCCGACTAGCGGGAGGACGGGGAGCATCAGATACGCAGTATTTT. As protein: CASSRLAGGRGASDTQYF.